What follows are 28 T cell receptor beta chains derived from one specimen sequenced in a study of blood T cell repertoires in COVID-19. Clones were read by immunoSEQ multiplex PCR, and TCRdb kept only the in-frame ones, dropping some. The sample holds around 130,000 clones, about four fifths seen once. The sample consisted of PBMCs or T cells enriched from blood (not recorded which). The source of these receptors is a woman between 18 and 29 years old who had been exposed to COVID-19.

This chain uses TRBV6-5 with TRBJ1-5, with a weak D call TRBD1 (6 bases). The CDR3 runs to 14 residues. V was clipped by 7 bases and J by 7 bases, with 17 bases between them. Germline CDR1 reads MNHEY; CDR2 reads SVGAGI. CDR3 amino acids: CASTNSFGGQPQHF. CDR3 sequence (DNA): TGTGCCAGCACTAACAGTTTTGGGGGCCAGCCCCAGCATTTT.

The rearrangement links TRBV19 to TRBJ2-7; 7 nucleotides line up with TRBD1. V shed 8 bases, J shed 6 bases, and the junction held 13 bases outside the gene matches. Germline V gene lookup returns CDR1 LNHDA and CDR2 SQIVND (reference sequence). The CDR3 runs 14 residues. The DNA for the CDR3 is TGTGCCAGTTCTAGACAGGGAATATCATCCGAGCAGTACTTC. Amino acid sequence: CASSRQGISSEQYF.

The J gene is TRBJ2-7, the V gene TRBV24-1; D is perhaps TRBD1 (5 bases). V lost 0 bases and J lost 2, with 7 bases in between. This CDR3 contains 14 residues. Germline CDR1 is KGHDR and CDR2 is SFDVKD. The CDR3 DNA is TGTGCCACCAGTGATTTGAGACAGCCCTACGAGCAGTACTTC. Its protein is CATSDLRQPYEQYF.

The rearrangement joins TRBV5-6 to TRBJ1-3, with a tentative D call TRBD1 (6 bases). This CDR3 region has 14 residues. Trimming removed 2 bases from V and 2 bases from J, with 8 bases in between. Germline V lookup: CDR1 SGHDT, CDR2 YYEEEE. DNA for the CDR3: TGTGCCAGCAGCTTCAGGGGCGCTGGAAACACCATATATTTT. Amino acid sequence: CASSFRGAGNTIYF.

The chain recombines TRBV11-2 with TRBJ2-5; D remains ambiguous. Trimming removed 0 bases at V and 2 bases at J, with 7 bases between. The length of the CDR3 is 14 residues. Germline CDR1 and CDR2: SGHAT and FQNNGV. Written as DNA, the CDR3 is TGTGCCAGCAGCTTAGAGGGCAGTCAAGAGACCCAGTACTTC. Translating gives CASSLEGSQETQYF.

This clone showed up just a few times. DNA for the CDR3: TGCGCCAGCAGCCCCCGGACTGAACTTTACACTGAAGCTTTCTTT. It yields the protein CASSPRTELYTEAFF. This rearrangement joins TRBV5-1 to TRBJ1-1; unclear D gene. Trimming shortened V by 4 bases and J by 3 bases, and 16 bases separated the two germline ends. The CDR3 consists of 15 residues. Germline lookup yields CDR1 SGHRS and CDR2 YFSETQ.

CDR3 sequence: CASSHSGVGELFF. Written as DNA, the CDR3 is TGTGCCAGCAGTCATAGCGGGGTGGGGGAGCTGTTTTTT. The chain uses TRBV6-5 and TRBJ2-2, with TRBD2 matching 8 bases. Germline trimming cut 5 bases from V and 8 bases from J; bases unmatched to any gene: 4. The CDR3 contains 13 residues. Germline CDR1 MNHEY, CDR2 SVGAGI.

The chain combines TRBV27 with TRBJ1-5; possible D gene TRBD1, 5 bases. Trimming took 0 bases from V and 4 from J, leaving 10 bases between them. The CDR3 is 15 residues long. The germline gives CDR1 MNHEY, CDR2 SMNVEV (reference sequence). CDR3 coding DNA: TGTGCCAGCAGTTTATCGGTGGGGGGAAATCAGCCCCAGCATTTT. Amino acids: CASSLSVGGNQPQHF.

The chain joins TRBV11-2 to TRBJ2-1; 9 nucleotides align to TRBD2. Per germline, CDR1 SGHAT and CDR2 FQNNGV. This CDR3 contains 19 residues. V was pared by 6 bases and J by 5 bases, with 20 bases of the junction left unmatched. CDR3: CASRGLIRGASGTNNEQFF. The DNA for the CDR3 is TGTGCCAGCAGGGGTCTAATCCGTGGGGCTAGCGGGACGAACAATGAGCAGTTCTTC.

The chain joins TRBV30 to TRBJ1-4; the match to TRBD1 covers 8 bases. The CDR3 is 13 residues long. Germline lookup yields CDR1 GTSNPN and CDR2 SVGIG (reference sequence). With V trimmed by 8 bases and J by 5 bases, 7 bases remained unmatched. The CDR3 region has the DNA TGTGCCACTAACAGGGGGTTAAATGAAAAACTGTTTTTT. Translating it yields CATNRGLNEKLFF.

This clone was detected a few times. The chain employs TRBV9 and TRBJ2-1; maybe TRBD1 (6 bases). CDR3 length: 13 residues. In germline, CDR1 is SGDLS, CDR2 YYNGEE. The V gene lost 1 base and the J gene lost 4 bases, with 6 bases spanning the gap. This CDR3 reads CASSVRGYNEQFF. Written as DNA, the CDR3 is TGTGCCAGCAGCGTAAGGGGGTACAATGAGCAGTTCTTC.

The chain combines TRBV4-1 with TRBJ1-6, with D maybe TRBD1 (5 bases). The CDR3 is 15 residues long. Trimming removed 3 bases at V and 12 bases at J, with 18 bases between. CDR1 is MGHRA, CDR2 YSYEKL, per germline. The DNA of the CDR3 is TGCGCCAGCAGCCATCCGGTCGGGGGAATCGTACCCCTCCACTTT. It yields the protein CASSHPVGGIVPLHF.

The gene calls are TRBV11-2 and TRBJ2-1, with TRBD2 matching 8 bases. Germline V gives CDR1 SGHAT, CDR2 FQNNGV. V lost 6 bases and J lost 8; bases outside the gene matches: 15. This CDR3 has 16 residues. The CDR3 DNA reads TGTGCCAGCAGGGCCCAACCGGGACTAGTGTTCGATGAGCAGTTCTTC. Translated, it gives CASRAQPGLVFDEQFF.

This chain uses TRBV7-8 with TRBJ2-7, with TRBD2 matching 9 bases. Germline lookup yields CDR1 SGHVS and CDR2 FQNEAQ. This CDR3 spans 17 amino acids. Trimming cost V 2 bases and J 10 bases; bases outside gene matches: 18. CDR3 DNA: TGTGCCAGCAGCTTACAGAGATTGTTGGCGGGAGGGCCCGAACAGTACTTC. Translation: CASSLQRLLAGGPEQYF.

Only one count was recorded for this clone. The chain recombines TRBV27 with TRBJ2-1, with 13 bases matching TRBD2. The trim removed 2 bases at V and 6 bases at J, leaving 1 base unmatched. The germline CDR1 and CDR2 sequences are MNHEY and SMNVEV (reference sequence). The CDR3 contains 15 residues. The DNA of the CDR3 is TGTGCCAGCAGTTTAGGACTAGCGGGAGTCAATGAGCAGTTCTTC. Its protein is CASSLGLAGVNEQFF.

This clone was seen once. This chain uses TRBV11-3 with TRBJ2-5; tentative D call: TRBD2 (5 bases). CDR3 length: 15 residues. The V gene lost 3 bases and the J gene lost 4 bases, with 15 bases spanning the gap. Germline V gives CDR1 SGHNT, CDR2 YENEEA. CDR3 sequence reads: CASSFSAQKGETQYF. The CDR3 DNA reads as TGTGCCAGCAGCTTTAGCGCCCAAAAGGGAGAGACCCAGTACTTC.

The rearrangement uses TRBV27 and TRBJ2-1, with a possible D match to TRBD1 (5 bases). The CDR3 runs 16 residues. Trimming left V 5 bases short and J 6 bases short, with 20 bases between. Germline values: CDR1 MNHEY, CDR2 SMNVEV (reference sequence). The CDR3 loop is CASSTLGAVGGNEQFF. CDR3 DNA: TGTGCCAGCAGTACCCTAGGGGCGGTTGGCGGCAATGAGCAGTTCTTC.

J is TRBJ2-7 and V is TRBV7-2, with 8 bases aligning to TRBD1. V lost 5 bases and J lost 1; bases outside the gene matches: 4. The CDR3 has 14 amino acids. Germline V CDR1 and CDR2: SGHTA, FQGNSA. The CDR3 loop reads CASSVRDRSYEQYF. In nucleotides, the CDR3 is TGTGCCAGCAGCGTCCGGGACAGGTCCTACGAGCAGTACTTC.

The genes are TRBV2 and TRBJ1-1; 9 bases fit TRBD1. This CDR3 has 14 residues. Germline V lookup: CDR1 SNHLY, CDR2 FYNNEI. J gave up 5 bases and V 2 bases, and 3 bases lay outside the gene matches. The CDR3: CASSEQGTGTEAFF. The CDR3 DNA reads TGTGCCAGCAGTGAACAAGGGACAGGGACTGAAGCTTTCTTT. The complete variable domain, with remaining parts taken from reference TRBV2 and TRBJ1-1, reads EPEVTQTPSHQVTQMGQEVILRCVPISNHLYFYWYRQILGQKVEFLVSFYNNEISEKSEIFDDQFSVERPDGSNFTLKIRSTKLEDSAMYFCASSEQGTGTEAFFGQGTRLTVV.

The J gene is TRBJ2-7, the V gene TRBV5-5, with D perhaps TRBD2 (6 bases). The CDR3 runs to 15 residues. V lost 4 bases to trimming and J lost 4 bases, with 18 bases between them. Looked up from germline, CDR1 is SGHKS and CDR2 is YYEKEE (reference sequence). CDR3 bases: TGTGCCAGCAGCCAATCCGGGGGTATTGGTTACGAGCAGTACTTC. As protein: CASSQSGGIGYEQYF.

This chain joins TRBV5-1 and TRBJ1-4; D uncertain. CDR1 SGHRS and CDR2 YFSETQ come from the germline V gene. The CDR3 has 13 residues. Trimming removed 5 bases at V and 1 base at J, with 6 bases between. Here the CDR3 reads CASSRVTNEKLFF. The CDR3 region has the DNA TGCGCCAGCAGTAGAGTAACTAATGAAAAACTGTTTTTT.

The genes are TRBV13 and TRBJ2-2, with 7 bases identical to TRBD2. The J segment lost 0 bases and the V segment lost 0 bases, leaving 1 base of the junction unmatched. The CDR3 is 16 amino acids. CDR1 and CDR2 from the germline V gene are PRHDT and FYEKMQ (reference sequence). Here the CDR3 reads CASSLGLAANTGELFF. The CDR3 DNA sequence: TGTGCCAGCAGCTTAGGCCTAGCGGCGAACACCGGGGAGCTGTTTTTT.

This rearrangement joins TRBV28 to TRBJ2-7; 9 positions agree with TRBD1. Germline lookup yields CDR1 MDHEN and CDR2 SYDVKM. The CDR3 covers 14 residues. The ends lost 5 bases at V and 5 bases at J; junction bases unmatched: 7. CDR3 nucleotides: TGTGCCAGCAGTCCAGGGACAGGGAAGCACGAGCAGTACTTC. Amino acids: CASSPGTGKHEQYF.

The chain has TRBV23-1 and TRBJ2-5, with D tentatively TRBD2 (6 bases). TRBV23-1 is filed as an ORF, its function uncertain. This CDR3 spans 15 amino acids. Trimming cost V 1 base and J 3 bases, with 12 bases left between them. CDR3 sequence: CASSQFGRTKETQYF. The CDR3 DNA follows: TGCGCCAGCAGTCAATTCGGAAGGACTAAAGAGACCCAGTACTTC.

This clone was detected a few times. The gene calls are TRBV9 and TRBJ1-1; the match to TRBD1 covers 7 bases. Trimming cost V 0 bases and J 4 bases; bases outside gene matches: 3. This CDR3 has 14 residues. Germline CDR1 reads SGDLS; CDR2 reads YYNGEE. As DNA, the CDR3 is TGTGCCAGCAGCGTAGAACAGGGGAGCACTGAAGCTTTCTTT. It codes for CASSVEQGSTEAFF.

This chain uses TRBV6-6 with TRBJ2-5; TRBD2 matches at 7 bases. V shed 5 bases, J shed 1 base, and the junction held 16 bases outside the gene matches. Germline V gene lookup returns CDR1 MNHNY and CDR2 SVGAGI (reference sequence). This CDR3 spans 18 amino acids. In DNA, the CDR3 is TGTGCCAGCAGTCGTAGACTAGCTGGGACCCTTCGCCAAGAGACCCAGTACTTC. Protein product: CASSRRLAGTLRQETQYF.

The chain is built from TRBV2 and TRBJ1-2, with TRBD1 matching 7 bases. This CDR3 contains 13 residues. Trimming removed 4 bases from V and 6 bases from J; junction bases left unmatched: 5. Germline assignment: CDR1 SNHLY and CDR2 FYNNEI. CDR3 DNA sequence: TGTGCCAGCAGTGCAGGGACAGCGGATGGCTACACCTTC. It specifies CASSAGTADGYTF.

The genes are TRBV5-1 and TRBJ2-7, with 9 bases identical to TRBD1. Trimming at V came to 4 bases and at J to 4 bases, leaving 3 bases not matched to a gene. The CDR3 runs 13 residues. Germline CDR1 reads SGHRS; CDR2 reads YFSETQ. This chain's CDR3 is CASSAGQGYEQYF. The CDR3 DNA reads TGCGCCAGCAGCGCGGGACAGGGTTACGAGCAGTACTTC.